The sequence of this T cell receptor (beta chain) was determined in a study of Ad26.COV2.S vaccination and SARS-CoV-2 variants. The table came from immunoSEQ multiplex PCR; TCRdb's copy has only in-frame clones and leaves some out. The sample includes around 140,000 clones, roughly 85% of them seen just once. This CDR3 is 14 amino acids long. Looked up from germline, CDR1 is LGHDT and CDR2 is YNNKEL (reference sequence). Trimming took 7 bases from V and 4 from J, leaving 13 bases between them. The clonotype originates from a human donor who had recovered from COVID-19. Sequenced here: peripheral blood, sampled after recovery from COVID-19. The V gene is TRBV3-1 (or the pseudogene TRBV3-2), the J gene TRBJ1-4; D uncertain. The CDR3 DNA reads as TGTGCCAGCAACCGACGGGCCTATAATGAAAAACTGTTTTTT. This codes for CASNRRAYNEKLFF.